The source of this T cell receptor beta chain is a study of OX40 agonist ivuxolimab in advanced cancers. Across the study: Three partial responders included one hepatocellular carcinoma patient and two cutaneous melanoma patients.

Trimming took 9 bases from V and 3 from J; bases not matched to a gene: 6. This CDR3 contains 13 residues. CDR1 and CDR2 (germline): LNHDA, SQIVND (reference sequence). Study conclusions and caveats: Nonresponders included some who also had low normalized T-cell clonal expansion. Clonal expansion from baseline to week 6 occurred in both CD4+ and CD8+ T cells. Partial responders at 0.1-3.0 mg/kg showed near-lowest clonal expansion.

Sequencing was performed with immunoSEQ multiplex PCR; in TCRdb, only in-frame clones are kept and a portion is missing. This sample has 55,000 to 75,000 clones; roughly 88% occur once, and the top ten carry more than 0.9%. A word on this clone: Its matching antigen is unknown.

This receptor was taken from an adult with an advanced solid tumor such as melanoma, head and neck, liver or kidney cancer. This sequence joins TRBV19 and TRBJ1-2, with TRBD1 matching over 8 bases. The sample consisted of CD4+ or CD8+ T cells sorted from blood, taken in a trial of the OX40 agonist ivuxolimab. CDR3 residues: CASQTGEDYGYTF. The CDR3 region has the DNA TGTGCCAGCCAGACAGGGGAAGACTATGGCTACACCTTC.